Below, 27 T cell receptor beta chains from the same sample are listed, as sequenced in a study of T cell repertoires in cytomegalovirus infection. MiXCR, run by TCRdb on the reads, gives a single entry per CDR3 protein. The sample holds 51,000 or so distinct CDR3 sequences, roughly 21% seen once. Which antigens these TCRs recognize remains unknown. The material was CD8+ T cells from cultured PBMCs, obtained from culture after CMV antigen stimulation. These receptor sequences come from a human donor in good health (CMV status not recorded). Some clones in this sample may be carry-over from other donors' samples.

The chain's CDR3 is CATSHSTSITHEKLFF. The CDR3 DNA reads as TGTGCCACCAGTCACTCGACATCGATCACTCATGAAAAACTGTTTTTT. This sequence joins TRBV15 and TRBJ1-4, with D unclear. The V gene lost 6 bases and the J gene lost 6 bases, with 20 bases spanning the gap. The CDR3 consists of 16 residues. The germline V gene encodes CDR1 LNHNV and CDR2 YYDKDF (reference sequence).

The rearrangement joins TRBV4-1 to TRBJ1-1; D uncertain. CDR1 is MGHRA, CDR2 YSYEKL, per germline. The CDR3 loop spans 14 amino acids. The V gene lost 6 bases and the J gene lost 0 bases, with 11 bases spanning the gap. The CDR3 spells CASRGEGLNTEAFF. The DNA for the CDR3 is TGCGCCAGCAGGGGCGAGGGATTGAACACTGAAGCTTTCTTT.

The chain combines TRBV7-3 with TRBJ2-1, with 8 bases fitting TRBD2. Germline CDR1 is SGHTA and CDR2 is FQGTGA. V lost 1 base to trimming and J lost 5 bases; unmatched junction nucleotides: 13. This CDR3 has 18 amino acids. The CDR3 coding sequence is TGTGCCAGCAGCTTAAACATTCTCGGCGGGGGGATTAACAATGAGCAGTTCTTC. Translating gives CASSLNILGGGINNEQFF.

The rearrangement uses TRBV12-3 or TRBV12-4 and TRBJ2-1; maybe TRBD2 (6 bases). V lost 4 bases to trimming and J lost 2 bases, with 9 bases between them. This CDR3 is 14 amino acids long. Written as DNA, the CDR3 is TGTGCCAGCAGTTCCGCGGGGCCCTACAATGAGCAGTTCTTC. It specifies CASSSAGPYNEQFF.

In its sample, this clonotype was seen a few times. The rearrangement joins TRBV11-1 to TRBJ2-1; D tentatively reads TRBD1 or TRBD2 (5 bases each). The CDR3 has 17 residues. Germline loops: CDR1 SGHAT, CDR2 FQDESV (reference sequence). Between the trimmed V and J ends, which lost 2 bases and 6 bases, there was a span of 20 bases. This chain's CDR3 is CASSLSPGAGFLNEQFF. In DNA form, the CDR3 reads TGTGCCAGCAGCTTATCTCCCGGGGCCGGGTTTCTCAATGAGCAGTTCTTC. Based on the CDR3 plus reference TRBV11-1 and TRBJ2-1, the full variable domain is EAEVAQSPRYKITEKSQAVAFWCDPISGHATLYWYRQILGQGPELLVQFQDESVVDDSQLPKDRFSAERLKGVDSTLKIQPAELGDSAMYLCASSLSPGAGFLNEQFFGPGTRLTVL.

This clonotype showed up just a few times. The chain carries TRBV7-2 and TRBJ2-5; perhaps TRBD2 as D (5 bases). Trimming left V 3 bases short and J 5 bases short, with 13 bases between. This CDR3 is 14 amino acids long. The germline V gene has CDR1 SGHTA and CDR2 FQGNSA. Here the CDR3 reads CASSFLGPGETQYF. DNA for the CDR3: TGTGCCAGCAGCTTCCTTGGACCGGGGGAGACCCAGTACTTC.

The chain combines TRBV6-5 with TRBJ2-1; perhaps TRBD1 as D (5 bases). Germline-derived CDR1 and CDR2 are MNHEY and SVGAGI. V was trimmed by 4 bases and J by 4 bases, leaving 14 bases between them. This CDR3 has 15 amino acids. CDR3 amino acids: CASSSGIPKYNEQFF. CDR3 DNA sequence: TGTGCCAGCAGTTCAGGGATCCCGAAGTACAATGAGCAGTTCTTC.

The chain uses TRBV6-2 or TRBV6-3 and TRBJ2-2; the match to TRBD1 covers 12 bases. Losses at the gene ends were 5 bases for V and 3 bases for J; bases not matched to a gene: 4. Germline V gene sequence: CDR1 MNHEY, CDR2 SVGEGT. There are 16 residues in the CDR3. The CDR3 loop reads CASSGDRGRDTGELFF. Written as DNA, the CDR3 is TGTGCCAGCAGTGGGGACAGGGGGCGTGACACCGGGGAGCTGTTTTTT.

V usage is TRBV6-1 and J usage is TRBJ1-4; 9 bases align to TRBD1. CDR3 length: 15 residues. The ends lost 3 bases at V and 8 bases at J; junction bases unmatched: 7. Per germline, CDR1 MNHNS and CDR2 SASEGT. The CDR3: CASSDEDRGGEKLFF. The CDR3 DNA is TGTGCCAGCAGTGACGAGGACAGGGGAGGGGAAAAACTGTTTTTT.

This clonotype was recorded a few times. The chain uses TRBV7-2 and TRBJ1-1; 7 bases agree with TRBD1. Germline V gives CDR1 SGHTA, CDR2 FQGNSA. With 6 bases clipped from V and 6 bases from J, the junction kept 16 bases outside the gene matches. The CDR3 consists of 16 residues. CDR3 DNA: TGTGCCAGCAGGGACAGGACAGTGGGTGTATGGGCTGAAGCTTTCTTT. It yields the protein CASRDRTVGVWAEAFF.

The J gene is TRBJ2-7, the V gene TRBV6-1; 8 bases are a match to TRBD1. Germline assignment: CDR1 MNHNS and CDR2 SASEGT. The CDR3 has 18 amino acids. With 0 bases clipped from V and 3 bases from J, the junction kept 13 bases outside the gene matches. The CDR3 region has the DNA TGTGCCAGCAGTGAAGCGATTGGCAGGGGGCTTGAGGACTACGAGCAGTACTTC. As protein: CASSEAIGRGLEDYEQYF.

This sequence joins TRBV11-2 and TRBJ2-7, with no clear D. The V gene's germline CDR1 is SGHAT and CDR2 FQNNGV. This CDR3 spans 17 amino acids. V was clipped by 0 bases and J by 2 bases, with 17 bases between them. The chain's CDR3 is CASSLDRSSSFTYEQYF. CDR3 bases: TGTGCCAGCAGCTTAGATCGGAGCAGTTCCTTTACCTACGAGCAGTACTTC.

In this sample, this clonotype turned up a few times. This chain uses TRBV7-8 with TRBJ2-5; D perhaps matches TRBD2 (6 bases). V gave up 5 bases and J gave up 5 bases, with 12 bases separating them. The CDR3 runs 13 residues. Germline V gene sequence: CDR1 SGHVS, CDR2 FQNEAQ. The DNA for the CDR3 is TGTGCCAGCAGCAAAAGAGGGAGGGAGACCCAGTACTTC. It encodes CASSKRGRETQYF.

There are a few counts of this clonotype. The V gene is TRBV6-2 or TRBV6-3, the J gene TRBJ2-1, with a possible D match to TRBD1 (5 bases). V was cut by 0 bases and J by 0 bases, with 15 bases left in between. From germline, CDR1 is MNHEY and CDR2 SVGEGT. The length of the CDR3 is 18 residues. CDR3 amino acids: CASSYSESDQGSYNEQFF. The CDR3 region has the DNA TGTGCCAGCAGTTACTCAGAAAGTGATCAGGGCTCCTACAATGAGCAGTTCTTC.

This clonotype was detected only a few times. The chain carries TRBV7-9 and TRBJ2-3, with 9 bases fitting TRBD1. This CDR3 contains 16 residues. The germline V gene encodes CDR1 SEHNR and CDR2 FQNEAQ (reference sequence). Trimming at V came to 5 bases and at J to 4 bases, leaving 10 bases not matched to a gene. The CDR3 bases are TGTGCCAGCAGCCCCTACGACAGGGGGAAGCCAGATACGCAGTATTTT. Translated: CASSPYDRGKPDTQYF.

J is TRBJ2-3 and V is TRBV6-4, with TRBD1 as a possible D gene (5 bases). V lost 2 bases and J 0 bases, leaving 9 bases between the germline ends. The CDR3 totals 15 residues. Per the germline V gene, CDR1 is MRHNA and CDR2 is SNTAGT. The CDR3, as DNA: TGTGCCAGCAGTGACAGGGGATCTAGCACAGATACGCAGTATTTT. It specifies CASSDRGSSTDTQYF.

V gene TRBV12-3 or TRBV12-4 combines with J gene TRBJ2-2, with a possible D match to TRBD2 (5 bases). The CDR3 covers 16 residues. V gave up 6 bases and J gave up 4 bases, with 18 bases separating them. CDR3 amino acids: CASRDHGKGGTGELFF. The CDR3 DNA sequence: TGTGCCAGCAGGGACCACGGGAAAGGCGGCACCGGGGAGCTGTTTTTT.

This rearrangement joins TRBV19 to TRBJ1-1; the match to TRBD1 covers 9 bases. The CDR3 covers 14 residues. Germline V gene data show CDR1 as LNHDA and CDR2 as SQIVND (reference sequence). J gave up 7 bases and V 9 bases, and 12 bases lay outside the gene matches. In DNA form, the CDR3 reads TGTGCCAGCGCGACCGCCGGGACAGGGAATGAAGCTTTCTTT. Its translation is CASATAGTGNEAFF.

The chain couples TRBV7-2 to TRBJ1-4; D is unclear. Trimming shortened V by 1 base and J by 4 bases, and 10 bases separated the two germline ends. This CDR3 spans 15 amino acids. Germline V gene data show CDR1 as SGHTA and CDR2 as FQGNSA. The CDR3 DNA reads TGTGCCAGCAGCTTAGTACGCAACCTTAATGAAAAACTGTTTTTT. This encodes CASSLVRNLNEKLFF.

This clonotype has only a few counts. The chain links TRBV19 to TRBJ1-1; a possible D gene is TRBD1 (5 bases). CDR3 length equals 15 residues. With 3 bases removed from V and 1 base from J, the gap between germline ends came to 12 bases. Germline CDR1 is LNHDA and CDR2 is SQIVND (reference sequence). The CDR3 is CASSMAGTANTEAFF. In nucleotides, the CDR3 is TGTGCCAGTAGTATGGCCGGGACCGCGAACACTGAAGCTTTCTTT.

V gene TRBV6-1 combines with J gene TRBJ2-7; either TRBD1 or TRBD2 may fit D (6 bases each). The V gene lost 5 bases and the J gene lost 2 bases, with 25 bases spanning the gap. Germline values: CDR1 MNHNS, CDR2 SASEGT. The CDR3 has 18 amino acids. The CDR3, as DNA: TGTGCCAGCAGTCTCATCTACCCCCCGGGGGACAAGACCTACGAGCAGTACTTC. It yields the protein CASSLIYPPGDKTYEQYF.

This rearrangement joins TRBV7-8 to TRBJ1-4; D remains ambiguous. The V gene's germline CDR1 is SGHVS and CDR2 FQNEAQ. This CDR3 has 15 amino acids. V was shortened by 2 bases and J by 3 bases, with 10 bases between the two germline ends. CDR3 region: CASSLIPTSNEKLFF. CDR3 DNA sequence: TGTGCCAGCAGCTTAATCCCAACCTCTAATGAAAAACTGTTTTTT. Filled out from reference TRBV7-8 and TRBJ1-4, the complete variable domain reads GAGVSQSPRYKVAKRGQDVALRCDPISGHVSLFWYQQALGQGPEFLTYFQNEAQLDKSGLPSDRFFAERPEGSVSTLKIQRTQQEDSAVYLCASSLIPTSNEKLFFGSGTQLSVL.

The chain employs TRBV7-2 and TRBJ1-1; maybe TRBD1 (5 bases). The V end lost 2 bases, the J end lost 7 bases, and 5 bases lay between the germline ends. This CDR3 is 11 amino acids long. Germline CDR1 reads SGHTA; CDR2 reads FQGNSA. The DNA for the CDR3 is TGTGCCAGCAGCTTACAGGGTGAAGCTTTCTTT. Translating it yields CASSLQGEAFF.

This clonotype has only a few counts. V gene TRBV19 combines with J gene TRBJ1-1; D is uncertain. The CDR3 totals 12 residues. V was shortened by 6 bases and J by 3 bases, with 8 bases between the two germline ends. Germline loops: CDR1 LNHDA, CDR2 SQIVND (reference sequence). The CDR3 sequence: CASSRAYTEAFF. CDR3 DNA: TGTGCCAGTAGCCGGGCCTACACTGAAGCTTTCTTT.

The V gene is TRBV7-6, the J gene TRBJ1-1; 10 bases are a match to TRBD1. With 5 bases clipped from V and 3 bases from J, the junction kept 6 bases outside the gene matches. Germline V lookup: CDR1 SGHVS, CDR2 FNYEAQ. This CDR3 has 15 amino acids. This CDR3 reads CASSLDRGLDTEAFF. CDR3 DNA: TGTGCCAGCAGCCTTGACAGGGGGCTGGACACTGAAGCTTTCTTT.

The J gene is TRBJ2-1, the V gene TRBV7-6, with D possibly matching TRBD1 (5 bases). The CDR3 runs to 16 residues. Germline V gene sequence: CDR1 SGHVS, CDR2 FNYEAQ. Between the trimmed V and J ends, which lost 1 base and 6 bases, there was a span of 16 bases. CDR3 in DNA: TGTGCCAGCAGCTTAGGGCCGAACAGGCCGTTCAATGAGCAGTTCTTC. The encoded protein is CASSLGPNRPFNEQFF.

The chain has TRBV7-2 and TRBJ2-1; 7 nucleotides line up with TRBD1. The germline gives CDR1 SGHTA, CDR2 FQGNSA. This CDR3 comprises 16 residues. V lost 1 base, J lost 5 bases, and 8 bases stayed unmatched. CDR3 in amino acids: CASSLEGAAAHNEQFF. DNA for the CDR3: TGTGCCAGCAGCTTAGAGGGGGCAGCCGCCCACAATGAGCAGTTCTTC. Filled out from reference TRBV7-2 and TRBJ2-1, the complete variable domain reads GAGVSQSPSNKVTEKGKDVELRCDPISGHTALYWYRQSLGQGLEFLIYFQGNSAPDKSGLPSDRFSAERTGGSVSTLTIQRTQQEDSAVYLCASSLEGAAAHNEQFFGPGTRLTVL.